The sequence of this TCR beta chain was determined in a study of control samples from healthy donors and cancer patients. Assay: immunoSEQ multiplex PCR; the TCRdb copy retains only in-frame clones and omits some. The sample has about 160,000 clones, roughly 94% seen once. The CDR3 spans 15 residues. V gave up 4 bases and J gave up 0 bases; unmatched junction bases: 7. Germline V CDR1 and CDR2: SGHDT, YYEEEE. The V gene is TRBV5-6, the J gene TRBJ2-7; 7 bases fit TRBD2. The receptor's source is a man in his fifties or sixties with colorectal cancer. The material sequenced was PBMCs. CDR3 in amino acids: CASSRGDYSSYEQYF. The CDR3 nucleotides are TGTGCCAGCAGCCGGGGGGACTACAGCTCCTACGAGCAGTACTTC. Full variable domain (missing parts from reference TRBV5-6 and TRBJ2-7): DAGVTQSPTHLIKTRGQQVTLRCSPKSGHDTVSWYQQALGQGPQFIFQYYEEEERQRGNFPDRFSGHQFPNYSSELNVNALLLGDSALYLCASSRGDYSSYEQYFGPGTRLTVT.